This passage covers 25 T cell receptor beta chains from one sample sequenced in a study of neoadjuvant anti-PD-1 for oral cavity cancer. Clones were read by immunoSEQ multiplex PCR, and TCRdb kept only the in-frame ones, dropping some. Of 65,000 to 70,000 clones listed, about 86% are singletons. Time point denoted: after neoadjuvant nivolumab, at surgical resection. The sample consisted of PBMCs, taken after nivolumab (anti-PD-1) treatment. The source is a person between 40 and 85 years old with oral cavity squamous cell carcinoma.

The J gene is TRBJ2-7, the V gene TRBV7-9, with a tentative D call TRBD2 (7 bases). V lost 5 bases and J 1 base, leaving 21 bases between the germline ends. Germline V gene data show CDR1 as SEHNR and CDR2 as FQNEAQ (reference sequence). This CDR3 comprises 17 residues. The CDR3 sequence: CASSLRPGGGGSYEQYF. In nucleotides, the CDR3 is TGTGCCAGCAGCCTCCGACCCGGAGGGGGGGGTTCCTACGAGCAGTACTTC. The full variable domain, with the rest looked up from reference TRBV7-9 and TRBJ2-7, is DTGVSQNPRHKITKRGQNVTFRCDPISEHNRLYWYRQTLGQGPEFLTYFQNEAQLEKSRLLSDRFSAERPKGSFSTLEIQRTEQGDSAMYLCASSLRPGGGGSYEQYFGPGTRLTVT.

The chain employs TRBV6-5 and TRBJ2-7; 7 nucleotides align to TRBD1. The CDR3 totals 15 residues. CDR1 is MNHEY and CDR2 is SVGAGI in the germline V gene. Unmatched junction bases numbered 8, after V lost 2 bases and J lost 4 bases. CDR3 loop: CASSYTKTGWYEQYF. CDR3 bases: TGTGCCAGCAGTTACACCAAGACAGGGTGGTACGAGCAGTACTTC.

The chain has TRBV4-1 and TRBJ2-2; D remains ambiguous. V was trimmed by 2 bases and J by 6 bases, leaving 19 bases between them. The CDR3 extends over 17 amino acids. Germline CDR1 and CDR2: MGHRA and YSYEKL. As DNA, the CDR3 is TGCGCCAGCAGCCAACTGCCTGGAGTCTTCGTCGCCGGGGAGCTGTTTTTT. Residues: CASSQLPGVFVAGELFF.

The chain combines TRBV4-1 with TRBJ2-7; TRBD2 aligns across 14 bases. Trimming removed 1 base from V and 0 bases from J; junction bases left unmatched: 8. Germline V gene sequence: CDR1 MGHRA, CDR2 YSYEKL. The CDR3 has 19 amino acids. The CDR3 sequence is CASSQAMRLAGGFSYEQYF. In nucleotides, the CDR3 is TGCGCCAGCAGCCAAGCGATGCGACTAGCGGGGGGGTTCTCCTACGAGCAGTACTTC.

The chain couples TRBV7-2 to TRBJ1-5; D gene ambiguous. This CDR3 region has 13 residues. With 4 bases removed from V and 4 bases from J, the gap between germline ends came to 8 bases. Germline V gives CDR1 SGHTA, CDR2 FQGNSA. CDR3 protein: CASSSTANQPQHF. DNA of the CDR3: TGTGCCAGCAGCTCTACAGCAAATCAGCCCCAGCATTTT.

V is TRBV6-1 and J is TRBJ2-1; weak D call: TRBD1 (5 bases). The CDR3 length is 14 residues. The V end lost 7 bases, the J end lost 0 bases, and 10 bases lay between the germline ends. Germline loops: CDR1 MNHNS, CDR2 SASEGT. The CDR3 region is CASIGQGSYNEQFF. CDR3 in DNA: TGTGCCAGCATCGGGCAGGGCTCCTACAATGAGCAGTTCTTC.

This clone has only a few counts. This chain uses TRBV7-3 with TRBJ2-4, with D perhaps TRBD2 (5 bases). Trimming left V 6 bases short and J 2 bases short, with 14 bases between. Germline CDR1 is SGHTA and CDR2 is FQGTGA. This CDR3 has 15 residues. CDR3 region: CASSLLPSPKNIQYF. CDR3 coding DNA: TGTGCCAGCAGTCTCCTACCTAGCCCCAAAAACATTCAGTACTTC.

The chain links TRBV7-3 to TRBJ2-7; D might be TRBD1 or TRBD2, each matching 6 bases. From germline, CDR1 is SGHTA and CDR2 FQGTGA. The germline V and J ends were trimmed by 4 bases and 1 base, with 14 bases remaining between them. CDR3 length: 15 amino acids. The CDR3 region is CASSSLGGPSYEQYF. CDR3 DNA sequence: TGTGCCAGCAGCTCTTTAGGGGGGCCTTCCTACGAGCAGTACTTC.

The genes are TRBV2 and TRBJ1-1; 7 bases are a match to TRBD1. V lost 10 bases, J lost 0 bases, and 5 bases stayed unmatched. The length of the CDR3 is 13 residues. CDR1 is SNHLY and CDR2 is FYNNEI in the germline V gene. The CDR3 loop is CATTGEMNTEAFF. The CDR3 DNA follows: TGTGCCACAACAGGGGAAATGAACACTGAAGCTTTCTTT.

The V and J genes are TRBV7-9 and TRBJ1-1, with D maybe TRBD1 (5 bases). Germline CDR1 and CDR2: SEHNR and FQNEAQ (reference sequence). There are 14 residues in the CDR3. V was clipped by 2 bases and J by 6 bases, with 13 bases between them. The DNA of the CDR3 is TGTGCCAGCAGCTTATACCCCAGGGAACCTGAAGCTTTCTTT. This translates into CASSLYPREPEAFF. The whole variable domain, filled in from reference TRBV7-9 and TRBJ1-1, reads DTGVSQNPRHKITKRGQNVTFRCDPISEHNRLYWYRQTLGQGPEFLTYFQNEAQLEKSRLLSDRFSAERPKGSFSTLEIQRTEQGDSAMYLCASSLYPREPEAFFGQGTRLTVV.

The J gene is TRBJ2-3, the V gene TRBV6-6, with D uncertain. Trimming left V 6 bases short and J 6 bases short, with 16 bases between. The CDR3 contains 14 residues. Per the germline V gene, CDR1 is MNHNY and CDR2 is SVGAGI (reference sequence). CDR3 residues: CASSRVEFADTQYF. In DNA, the CDR3 is TGTGCCAGCAGCCGGGTAGAGTTTGCGGATACGCAGTATTTT.

The chain joins TRBV19 to TRBJ2-1; D gene ambiguous. The CDR3 loop spans 15 amino acids. CDR1 is LNHDA and CDR2 is SQIVND in the germline V gene (reference sequence). V gave up 2 bases and J gave up 2 bases, with 10 bases separating them. CDR3 amino acids: CASSIYLSTYNEQFF. The CDR3 DNA sequence: TGTGCCAGTAGTATATACCTAAGCACCTACAATGAGCAGTTCTTC.

The V and J genes are TRBV4-1 and TRBJ2-7; the match to TRBD2 covers 10 bases. The junction had 5 bases not matched to a gene; V was cut back by 4 bases and J by 2 bases. Per germline, CDR1 MGHRA and CDR2 YSYEKL. This CDR3 comprises 15 residues. The CDR3 here is CASSPLAGITYEQYF. The DNA for the CDR3 is TGCGCCAGCAGCCCACTAGCGGGAATAACCTACGAGCAGTACTTC.

This clone was recorded once. The chain employs TRBV30 and TRBJ1-2; 8 nucleotides align to TRBD1. Germline V gene sequence: CDR1 GTSNPN, CDR2 SVGIG (reference sequence). Trimming removed 3 bases from V and 4 bases from J; junction bases left unmatched: 13. CDR3 length: 16 amino acids. This chain's CDR3 is CAWRLAGGAVFYGYTF. The CDR3 nucleotides are TGTGCCTGGAGATTGGCAGGGGGCGCCGTTTTCTATGGCTACACCTTC.

The V call is TRBV2, the J call TRBJ2-3; 9 bases align to TRBD2. Germline V lookup: CDR1 SNHLY, CDR2 FYNNEI. This CDR3 comprises 16 residues. V lost 8 bases and J lost 3; bases outside the gene matches: 12. The DNA for the CDR3 is TGTGCCAGCCTCCTTTCCCGAAGCGGGGGGACAGATACGCAGTATTTT. Its protein is CASLLSRSGGTDTQYF.

The rearrangement links TRBV5-4 to TRBJ1-5; D is uncertain. CDR1 SGHNT and CDR2 YYREEE come from the germline V gene (reference sequence). Trimming shortened V by 2 bases and J by 1 base, and 7 bases separated the two germline ends. This CDR3 is 14 amino acids long. CDR3 coding DNA: TGTGCCAGCAGCTTAGCTGGGAGCAATCAGCCCCAGCATTTT. This sequence encodes CASSLAGSNQPQHF.

The chain links TRBV6-6 to TRBJ1-4; D may be TRBD1 (5 bases). The CDR3 is made up of 12 amino acids. Germline CDR1 is MNHNY and CDR2 is SVGAGI (reference sequence). The ends were cut back, 6 bases at V and 7 bases at J, with 9 bases in the middle. CDR3 DNA sequence: TGTGCCAGCAGCCGGGGACGTGAAAAACTGTTTTTT. Residues: CASSRGREKLFF.

V is TRBV4-1 and J is TRBJ1-2; D ambiguous. The CDR3 is 15 amino acids. Between the trimmed V and J ends, which lost 0 bases and 3 bases, there was a span of 11 bases. Germline lookup yields CDR1 MGHRA and CDR2 YSYEKL. In DNA, the CDR3 is TGCGCCAGCAGCCAAGATCCCCTGCTATACTATGGCTACACCTTC. Its translation: CASSQDPLLYYGYTF.

This chain joins TRBV6-5 and TRBJ1-2, with D possibly TRBD1 on 6 matching bases. The CDR3 has 14 residues. Germline assignment: CDR1 MNHEY and CDR2 SVGAGI. The ends were cut back, 7 bases at V and 5 bases at J, with 17 bases in the middle. CDR3 residues: CASTPLGGAYGYTF. The DNA of the CDR3 is TGTGCCAGCACCCCCCTTGGGGGGGCTTATGGCTACACCTTC.

In this sample, this clone turned up once. Here the CDR3 DNA reads TGTGCCAGCAGTTTTCTTCTAGCGGGGGGCACAGATACGCAGTATTTT. Translation gives CASSFLLAGGTDTQYF. The V gene is TRBV28, the J gene TRBJ2-3; 10 nucleotides agree with TRBD2. V lost 3 bases and J lost 1; bases outside the gene matches: 4. The CDR3 spans 16 residues. Per the germline V gene, CDR1 is MDHEN and CDR2 is SYDVKM.

This clone has just one count. The J gene is TRBJ2-3, the V gene TRBV28; TRBD2 matches at 11 bases. V shed 3 bases and J 2 bases; nucleotides not matched to a gene: 10. Germline V gene sequence: CDR1 MDHEN, CDR2 SYDVKM. The CDR3 covers 18 residues. The CDR3 DNA sequence: TGTGCCAGCAGTTTCCCGGTGACTAGCGGGACTGTCACAGATACGCAGTATTTT. This codes for CASSFPVTSGTVTDTQYF. The variable domain in full, with the rest retrieved from reference TRBV28 and TRBJ2-3, is DVKVTQSSRYLVKRTGEKVFLECVQDMDHENMFWYRQDPGLGLRLIYFSYDVKMKEKGDIPEGYSVSREKKERFSLILESASTNQTSMYLCASSFPVTSGTVTDTQYFGPGTRLTVL.

V is TRBV5-1 and J is TRBJ2-1; TRBD2 might be the D (5 bases). The V and J ends lost 2 bases and 2 bases respectively, with 17 bases between them. The CDR3 is made up of 17 amino acids. The V gene's germline CDR1 is SGHRS and CDR2 YFSETQ. In DNA, the CDR3 is TGCGCCAGCAGCTTATTAGACCAAGGAGGAGCCTACAATGAGCAGTTCTTC. It is translated as CASSLLDQGGAYNEQFF.

The chain uses TRBV6-5 and TRBJ1-1; D perhaps matches TRBD1 (5 bases). Trimming took 5 bases from V and 8 from J, leaving 6 bases between them. This CDR3 spans 10 amino acids. Germline loops: CDR1 MNHEY, CDR2 SVGAGI. The CDR3 region is CASSDREAFF. The CDR3 DNA follows: TGTGCCAGCAGTGACAGAGAAGCTTTCTTT.

The V call is TRBV6-1, the J call TRBJ1-1, with a weak D call TRBD1 (6 bases). From germline, CDR1 is MNHNS and CDR2 SASEGT. With 6 bases removed from V and 2 bases from J, the gap between germline ends came to 13 bases. This CDR3 comprises 14 residues. The CDR3 coding sequence is TGTGCCAGCAGCGTACAGGGCTCCAACACTGAAGCTTTCTTT. Translating gives CASSVQGSNTEAFF.

The chain recombines TRBV29-1 with TRBJ2-6, with 8 bases matching TRBD1. The CDR3 sequence is 18 residues long. V trimming: 7 bases; J trimming: 0 bases; junction bases outside the gene matches: 14. Germline V gene lookup returns CDR1 SQVTM and CDR2 ANQGSEA. The CDR3 region has the DNA TGCAGCGCGAACGACAGGGGCCACCGATACTCTGGGGCCAACGTCCTGACTTTC. Translated, it gives CSANDRGHRYSGANVLTF.